This is a list of T cell receptor beta chains from one sample in a study of Ad26.COV2.S vaccination and SARS-CoV-2 variants. Clones were sequenced by immunoSEQ multiplex PCR, and TCRdb holds only the in-frame ones, with some missing. Here the sample spans hundreds of thousands of clones, 89% being singletons. The sequencing here drew on peripheral blood, taken in a trial of Ad26.COV2.S vaccine versus placebo. These TCRs come from a person aged 18 to 59 who received the Ad26.COV2.S COVID-19 vaccine or a placebo. CDR3s include the opening cysteine and the closing phenylalanine or tryptophan. The D gene is left open where the match is weak. The size entry is marked missing in some rows and otherwise reads once, few, many or a size class.

abundance	j_gene	v_gene	d_gene	CDR3aa	CDR3nt
once	TRBJ2-6	TRBV5-4	-	CASTQGGSFSGANVLTF	TGTGCCAGCACCCAAGGGGGGTCTTTCTCTGGGGCCAACGTCCTGACTTTC
-	TRBJ2-2	TRBV9	TRBD1	CASSDRGRTGELFF	TGTGCCAGCAGCGACAGGGGGAGAACCGGGGAGCTGTTTTTT
-	TRBJ1-2	TRBV6-2/TRBV6-3	-	CASSYPGQTNYGYTF	TGTGCCAGCAGTTACCCAGGGCAGACCAACTATGGCTACACCTTC
-	TRBJ1-4	TRBV5-1	-	CASSSGQPNEKLFF	TGCGCCAGCAGCTCGGGGCAACCAAATGAAAAACTGTTTTTT
-	TRBJ1-1	TRBV19	-	CASSIYGGGTEAFF	TGTGCCAGTAGTATATATGGGGGTGGCACTGAAGCTTTCTTT
-	TRBJ2-1	TRBV7-3	TRBD2	CASSPTGLGLYEQFF	TGTGCCAGCAGCCCTACGGGACTAGGACTCTATGAGCAGTTCTTC
-	TRBJ1-3	TRBV7-8	-	CASSLYGGSGNTIYF	TGTGCCAGCAGCTTGTACGGCGGCTCTGGAAACACCATATATTTT
-	TRBJ2-3	TRBV9	TRBD2	CASSVSVRTGTSGGYGTDTQYF	TGTGCCAGCAGCGTATCGGTCCGAACCGGGACTAGCGGGGGGTATGGCACAGATACGCAGTATTTT
-	TRBJ1-1	TRBV6-6	-	CASTGGSGNTEAFF	TGTGCCAGCACGGGAGGGTCAGGGAACACTGAAGCTTTCTTT
-	TRBJ2-1	TRBV4-1	TRBD2	CASSLRTSGNNEQFF	TGCGCCAGCAGCCTGCGGACTAGCGGGAACAATGAGCAGTTCTTC
-	TRBJ2-7	TRBV5-1	TRBD1	CASSQGQVSYEQYF	TGCGCCAGCAGCCAGGGACAGGTCTCCTACGAGCAGTACTTC
-	TRBJ1-1	TRBV6-2/TRBV6-3	-	CASSPAYKDHTEAFF	TGTGCCAGCAGTCCCGCCTATAAAGATCACACTGAAGCCTTCTTT
-	TRBJ2-1	TRBV7-9	TRBD2	CASSPPGGLVLDEQFF	TGTGCCAGCAGCCCCCCCGGTGGACTAGTCCTCGATGAGCAGTTCTTC
-	TRBJ1-1	TRBV29-1	TRBD1	CSVEEDRETEAFF	TGCAGCGTCGAAGAGGACAGGGAGACTGAAGCTTTCTTT
-	TRBJ2-1	TRBV7-6	-	CASSRDRYNEQFF	TGTGCCAGCAGCCGCGACAGATACAATGAGCAGTTCTTC
-	TRBJ2-7	TRBV18	-	CASSQGDLYEQYF	TGTGCCAGCTCACAGGGTGACCTCTACGAGCAGTACTTC
-	TRBJ2-3	TRBV7-2	-	CASSQRGRPGDTDTQYF	TGTGCCAGCAGTCAAAGGGGGAGGCCAGGGGACACAGATACGCAGTATTTT
-	TRBJ2-2	TRBV7-3	-	CASRLQGHTGELFF	TGTGCCAGCAGACTACAGGGTCACACCGGGGAGCTGTTTTTT
-	TRBJ1-3	TRBV28	-	CASRSYEASGNTIYF	TGTGCCAGCCGTTCCTATGAAGCTTCTGGAAACACCATATATTTT
-	TRBJ2-6	TRBV15	-	CATSRDPSGANVLTF	TGTGCCACCAGCCGGGACCCCTCTGGGGCCAACGTCCTGACTTTC
-	TRBJ1-6	TRBV19	-	CASSIRPMAQRDNSPLHF	TGTGCCAGTAGTATCAGGCCGATGGCCCAGCGGGATAATTCACCCCTCCACTTT
-	TRBJ2-7	TRBV3-1/TRBV3-2	-	CASSQVSRGSYEQYF	TGTGCCAGCAGCCAAGTGTCAAGGGGCTCCTACGAGCAGTACTTC
-	TRBJ1-2	TRBV19	-	CASSFVTGGWEGGDGYTF	TGTGCCAGTAGTTTTGTGACCGGGGGATGGGAAGGTGGCGATGGCTACACCTTC
-	TRBJ2-5	TRBV18	-	CASSPPTGRQETQYF	TGTGCCAGCTCACCACCAACAGGCAGACAAGAGACCCAGTACTTC
-	TRBJ2-3	TRBV12-5	-	CASGFQGTDTQYF	TGTGCTAGTGGTTTTCAGGGAACAGATACGCAGTATTTT
-	TRBJ1-5	TRBV5-6	-	CASSRGVNQPQHF	TGTGCCAGCAGTCGAGGGGTTAATCAGCCCCAGCATTTT
-	TRBJ1-1	TRBV20-1	-	CSASWWGGPEAFF	TGCAGTGCTAGTTGGTGGGGGGGTCCTGAAGCTTTCTTT
-	TRBJ2-2	TRBV7-9	-	CASSFRLRGNSDTGELFF	TGTGCCAGCAGCTTCCGCCTCCGGGGGAATTCGGACACCGGGGAGCTGTTTTTT
-	TRBJ1-3	TRBV5-1	-	CASSLDGPRGNTIYF	TGCGCCAGCAGCCTGGACGGCCCGAGGGGAAACACCATATATTTT
-	TRBJ1-4	TRBV2	-	CASSAGGAGEKLFF	TGTGCCAGCAGTGCGGGGGGTGCTGGAGAAAAACTGTTTTTT
-	TRBJ1-3	TRBV11-3	-	CASSFLRGPGNTIYF	TGTGCCAGCAGCTTCTTGAGAGGGCCTGGAAACACCATATATTTT
-	TRBJ1-5	TRBV7-2	-	CASSFFRGVRDSNQPQHF	TGTGCCAGCAGCTTCTTTCGGGGGGTGCGGGATAGCAATCAGCCCCAGCATTTT
-	TRBJ1-1	TRBV7-2	-	CASSLSITEAFF	TGTGCCAGCAGCTTATCGATTACTGAAGCTTTCTTT
-	TRBJ1-5	TRBV24-1	-	CATSDMGSAQHF	TGTGCCACCAGTGATATGGGTTCGGCCCAGCATTTT
-	TRBJ2-1	TRBV7-2	TRBD2	CASSLVREVYNEQFF	TGTGCCAGCAGCTTAGTGCGGGAGGTTTACAATGAGCAGTTCTTC
few	TRBJ2-7	TRBV28	TRBD1	CATRTGGVDEQYF	TGTGCCACAAGGACAGGGGGCGTAGACGAGCAGTACTTC
-	TRBJ2-2	TRBV2	-	CASRQDNTGELFF	TGTGCCAGTAGACAGGACAACACCGGGGAGCTGTTTTTT
-	TRBJ2-3	TRBV20-1	-	CSANREDTQYF	TGCAGTGCTAACAGGGAAGATACGCAGTATTTT
-	TRBJ2-3	TRBV6-4	-	CASIPGGHEVGTDTQYF	TGTGCCAGCATCCCCGGGGGACATGAGGTGGGGACAGATACGCAGTATTTT
-	TRBJ1-1	TRBV6-5	-	CASCPYGRGRTEAFF	TGTGCCAGCTGCCCTTACGGCAGGGGAAGGACTGAAGCTTTCTTT
-	TRBJ1-1	TRBV18	-	CASSPRPATEAFF	TGTGCCAGCTCACCAAGGCCAGCCACTGAAGCTTTCTTT
-	TRBJ1-5	TRBV15	TRBD1	CATSRGTDQPQHF	TGTGCCACCAGCAGGGGGACAGATCAGCCCCAGCATTTT
once	TRBJ1-2	TRBV10-3	-	CANCCGGSNYGYTF	TGTGCCAACTGTTGTGGGGGATCGAACTATGGCTACACCTTC
-	TRBJ1-2	TRBV4-2	-	CASSQEFTGFGYTF	TGTGCCAGCAGCCAAGAGTTTACAGGCTTCGGCTACACCTTC
-	TRBJ1-6	TRBV2	-	CASRYRVSPLHF	TGTGCCAGCAGATACAGGGTCTCACCCCTCCACTTT
-	TRBJ2-4	TRBV13	-	CASSSLLAKNIQYF	TGTGCCAGCAGCTCACTACTAGCCAAAAACATTCAGTACTTC
-	TRBJ2-2	TRBV3-1/TRBV3-2	-	CASSQVANTGELFF	TGTGCCAGCAGCCAAGTCGCGAACACCGGGGAGCTGTTTTTT
-	TRBJ2-2	TRBV12-3/TRBV12-4	-	CASGAGELFF	TGTGCCAGCGGGGCCGGGGAGCTGTTTTTT
-	TRBJ2-7	TRBV28	-	CASSFSRSGEQYF	TGTGCCAGCAGTTTCTCCAGGAGCGGCGAGCAGTACTTC
-	TRBJ2-2	TRBV2	-	CASMGRTNTGELFF	TGTGCCAGCATGGGCAGGACAAACACCGGGGAGCTGTTTTTT